A selection of T cell receptor beta chains follows, all from one sample in a study of T-cell reconstitution after alpha-beta-depleted transplantation in children. MiXCR, run by TCRdb on the PCR reads, gives a single entry per CDR3 protein. The sample comprises about 110,000 distinct CDR3 sequences, 10% to 13% of which are singletons, and approximately 8% rests with the top ten. The sequenced sample was PBMCs from the stem cell graft donor, obtained from the stem cell graft. These receptors were taken from a human donor who donated a stem cell graft to a child with acute lymphoblastic leukemia. Both conserved end residues are part of each CDR3. The order of the fields is CDR3 length, V gene, J gene, CDR3 protein.

17	TRBV4-2	TRBJ2-1	CASSLRSQVSSYNEQFF
15	TRBV12-3/TRBV12-4	TRBJ1-1	CASSSRQGMNTEAFF
13	TRBV20-1	TRBJ1-1	CSARGTGDTEAFF
15	TRBV11-2	TRBJ1-1	CASGPGRGFDTEAFF
19	TRBV11-1	TRBJ1-1	CASSLVTGQGAAWATEAFF
15	TRBV19	TRBJ1-4	CASTLAGQPGEKLFF
19	TRBV20-1	TRBJ2-1	CSASDIGTSGGPWRNEQFF
13	TRBV20-1	TRBJ1-5	CSARGAGSQPQHF
16	TRBV4-3	TRBJ1-6	CASSHQSGTANSPLHF
14	TRBV7-2	TRBJ1-1	CASIRDRGSTEAFF
15	TRBV5-1	TRBJ2-1	CASSLGGSLHNEQFF
17	TRBV7-2	TRBJ2-1	CASSPFSGTGISSEQFF
16	TRBV5-1	TRBJ2-1	CASSGAGDRGFWEQFF
12	TRBV5-5	TRBJ2-7	CASSSGLYEQYF
14	TRBV7-6	TRBJ2-1	CASSDRGRINEQFF
16	TRBV12-3/TRBV12-4	TRBJ1-1	CASSLGEGRTNTEAFF
14	TRBV19	TRBJ2-2	CASSTQGNTGELFF
15	TRBV2	TRBJ1-1	CASSPTQSPNTEAFF
15	TRBV7-3	TRBJ2-7	CASSLGDSERYEQYF
12	TRBV30	TRBJ2-5	CAWHRGRETQYF
15	TRBV28	TRBJ2-1	CASGGLGARYNEQFF
15	TRBV7-2	TRBJ2-2	CASSRDRSNTVELFF
17	TRBV18	TRBJ2-1	CASSPRSGRGPGNEQFF
15	TRBV12-3/TRBV12-4	TRBJ2-6	CASSLGGSGANVLTF
15	TRBV12-3/TRBV12-4	TRBJ1-2	CASSSPGQGKNGYTF
14	TRBV7-8	TRBJ2-3	CASSLTPAADTQYF
12	TRBV18	TRBJ1-1	CASSQDSSLAFF
13	TRBV20-1	TRBJ2-1	CSAFGQVYNEQFF
12	TRBV20-1	TRBJ2-5	CSSRLEGPTQYF
17	TRBV12-3/TRBV12-4	TRBJ2-5	CASSLGLAGDPEETQYF
15	TRBV12-3/TRBV12-4	TRBJ2-1	CASIQTSGGDNEQFF